One and the same sample provided the 12 T cell receptor beta chains below, sequenced in a study of OX40 agonist ivuxolimab in advanced cancers. Sequencing was performed with immunoSEQ multiplex PCR; in TCRdb, only in-frame clones are kept and a portion is missing. The sample yields about 93,000 clones, 92% seen once. The sequencing here drew on CD4+ or CD8+ T cells sorted from blood, taken in a trial of the OX40 agonist ivuxolimab. Receptor source: an adult with an advanced solid tumor such as melanoma, head and neck, liver or kidney cancer.

The chain carries TRBV20-1 and TRBJ1-4; unclear D gene. The length of the CDR3 is 11 residues. V lost 6 bases to trimming and J lost 8 bases, with 10 bases between them. Germline lookup yields CDR1 DFQATT and CDR2 SNEGSKA (reference sequence). The CDR3 loop is CSAFLQEKLFF. CDR3 bases: TGCAGTGCGTTCCTACAGGAAAAACTGTTTTTT.

The chain uses TRBV7-6 and TRBJ2-7, with TRBD1 identical over 8 bases. CDR1 SGHVS and CDR2 FNYEAQ come from the germline V gene. The CDR3 is 16 residues long. The V and J ends lost 0 bases and 5 bases, in that order; junction bases with no gene match: 9. This CDR3 reads CASSLAGTGGLNEQYF. DNA of the CDR3: TGTGCCAGCAGCTTAGCGGGTACAGGGGGTCTGAACGAGCAGTACTTC.

CDR3 loop: CASSSGQGTEKLFF. DNA for the CDR3: TGTGCCAGCAGTTCGGGACAGGGGACCGAAAAACTGTTTTTT. This chain links TRBV6-5 with TRBJ1-4, with 10 bases aligning to TRBD1. The trim removed 4 bases at V and 8 bases at J, leaving 4 bases unmatched. This CDR3 is built from 14 residues. Germline CDR1 reads MNHEY; CDR2 reads SVGAGI.

This clone came up once. The J gene is TRBJ2-1, the V gene TRBV5-5; the match to TRBD2 covers 9 bases. V was pared by 4 bases and J by 6 bases, with 5 bases of the junction left unmatched. CDR1 is SGHKS, CDR2 YYEKEE, per germline (reference sequence). This CDR3 is 14 amino acids long. The CDR3 nucleotides read TGTGCCAGCAGCGTGGGACTAGCTATCAATGAGCAGTTCTTC. Its protein product is CASSVGLAINEQFF.

The V gene is TRBV7-9, the J gene TRBJ2-5; D possibly corresponds to TRBD2 (5 bases). Germline V CDR1 and CDR2: SEHNR, FQNEAQ (reference sequence). Trimming cost V 5 bases and J 5 bases, with 9 bases left between them. The CDR3 loop spans 12 amino acids. CDR3 sequence reads: CASSRGGETQYF. The CDR3 coding sequence is TGTGCCAGCAGCCGAGGAGGCGAGACCCAGTACTTC.

This rearrangement joins TRBV10-3 to TRBJ1-2, with D tentatively TRBD1 (5 bases). Trimming removed 0 bases from V and 8 bases from J, with 16 bases in between. Germline V gene sequence: CDR1 ENHRY, CDR2 SYGVKD. The CDR3 loop spans 15 amino acids. The CDR3 DNA reads TGTGCCATCAGTGAGTCGCCGGGGGGTCAGGGAGGCTACACCTTC. Amino acid sequence: CAISESPGGQGGYTF.

This chain links TRBV6-5 with TRBJ2-7, with 8 positions matching TRBD2. With 6 bases clipped from V and 7 bases from J, the junction kept 11 bases outside the gene matches. The germline gives CDR1 MNHEY, CDR2 SVGAGI. This CDR3 has 14 residues. The CDR3 sequence is CASSTPGGASEQYF. The CDR3, as DNA: TGTGCCAGCAGCACCCCGGGGGGGGCAAGTGAGCAGTACTTC.

The rearrangement links TRBV5-5 to TRBJ1-2, with 8 positions matching TRBD1. The length of the CDR3 is 14 residues. V shed 0 bases and J 2 bases; nucleotides not matched to a gene: 0. Germline CDR1 is SGHKS and CDR2 is YYEKEE (reference sequence). CDR3 sequence: CASSLGTGNYGYTF. CDR3 nucleotide sequence: TGTGCCAGCAGCTTGGGGACAGGGAACTATGGCTACACCTTC. The full variable domain, completed using reference TRBV5-5 and TRBJ1-2, is DAGVTQSPTHLIKTRGQQVTLRCSPISGHKSVSWYQQVLGQGPQFIFQYYEKEERGRGNFPDRFSARQFPNYSSELNVNALLLGDSALYLCASSLGTGNYGYTFGSGTRLTVV.

The chain links TRBV7-2 to TRBJ2-3; TRBD2 agrees at 8 bases. J lost 2 bases, V lost 1 base, and 8 bases had no gene match. The germline gives CDR1 SGHTA, CDR2 FQGNSA. CDR3 size: 17 residues. CDR3 nucleotides: TGTGCCAGCAGCTTAGGGCAAGCGGGAGAGCCCACAGATACGCAGTATTTT. Amino acid sequence: CASSLGQAGEPTDTQYF.

This chain uses TRBV15 with TRBJ2-4, with 10 bases aligning to TRBD2. Germline trimming cut 0 bases from V and 5 bases from J; bases unmatched to any gene: 4. The CDR3 has 16 amino acids. CDR1 is LNHNV, CDR2 YYDKDF, per germline (reference sequence). The CDR3 spells CATSRDGGLAENIQYF. The CDR3 coding sequence is TGTGCCACCAGCAGAGATGGAGGACTAGCGGAAAACATTCAGTACTTC.

The V call is TRBV30, the J call TRBJ2-3; 9 bases fit TRBD2. Trimming removed 0 bases from V and 4 bases from J; junction bases left unmatched: 5. The germline V gene encodes CDR1 GTSNPN and CDR2 SVGIG (reference sequence). The CDR3 has 15 amino acids. CDR3 protein: CAWSVPAGGADTQYF. The CDR3 nucleotides read TGTGCCTGGAGTGTACCGGCGGGGGGGGCAGATACGCAGTATTTT.

The V and J genes are TRBV10-3 and TRBJ1-1; weak D call: TRBD1 (5 bases). The CDR3 is 12 residues long. Germline V gene lookup returns CDR1 ENHRY and CDR2 SYGVKD. V was shortened by 4 bases and J by 4 bases, with 7 bases between the two germline ends. The CDR3 loop is CAISGDVTEAFF. CDR3 DNA: TGTGCCATCAGTGGGGACGTCACTGAAGCTTTCTTT.